This T cell receptor beta chain was obtained from a study of post-analysis software for immune sequencing data. The V gene's germline CDR1 is DFQATT and CDR2 SNEGSKA (reference sequence). The CDR3 length is 13 residues. The V gene lost 3 bases and the J gene lost 9 bases, with 15 bases spanning the gap. Tagging with unique molecular identifiers was a feature of the TCR beta cDNA libraries. Each batch of roughly 1 to 11 million T cells produced 500,000 to 600,000 cDNA molecules. MiXCR, run by TCRdb on the PCR reads, gives a single entry per CDR3 protein. The sample records about 540,000 distinct CDR3 sequences, around 34% being singletons. Overall study results and limits: TRBV segments more frequent in patients than in controls numbered about five and included TRBV5-6, TRBV5-1 and TRBV20-1. The normalized Chao1 diversity of multiple sclerosis patients was significantly lower than that of controls.

The count of this clonotype is one. The antigen is not known. Sequencing was performed on blood. The chain recombines TRBV20-1 with TRBJ1-5; no firm D call. This clonotype was obtained from a girl aged 2-17 years with multiple sclerosis. The CDR3 DNA follows: TGCAGTGCTAGGGAGGACCCGGGTCGGCCCCAGCATTTT. It is translated as CSAREDPGRPQHF.